This T cell receptor beta chain comes out of a study of T-cell memory formation after mild COVID-19. Study in general: Across donors, TCR clusters were largely donor specific. Study-wide findings and caveats: Pre-infection memory contained some responding clones, which suggested that cross-reactive memory had joined. Clones contracting across day 15 to 85 had a balanced CD4/CD8 profile; later expanding clones leaned CD4+.

TCRdb analysed the 5' RACE reads with MiXCR anew, one entry per CDR3 protein. The sample consists of roughly 190,000 distinct CDR3 sequences, around 30% of them appearing once. This clonotype was seen repeatedly, ten times or more. As yet, its antigen is unknown. J lost 0 bases, V lost 5 bases, and 4 bases had no gene match. Germline CDR1 is SGHVS and CDR2 is FNYEAQ. This CDR3 is built from 14 residues. This TCR was recovered from an adult woman who had mild COVID-19 (a few samples of this study predate the infection). Cell type and time point are not known. The J gene is TRBJ2-7, the V gene TRBV7-6, with TRBD1 identical over 7 bases. Material for sequencing was PBMCs or a T cell subset sorted from them (not recorded which). The CDR3 DNA is TGTGCCAGCAGCGAAGGGACAGCCTCCTACGAGCAGTACTTC. The encoded protein is CASSEGTASYEQYF. The complete variable domain, with remaining parts taken from reference TRBV7-6 and TRBJ2-7, reads GAGVSQSPRYKVTKRGQDVALRCDPISGHVSLYWYRQALGQGPEFLTYFNYEAQQDKSGLPNDRFSAERPEGSISTLTIQRTEQRDSAMYRCASSEGTASYEQYFGPGTRLTVT.